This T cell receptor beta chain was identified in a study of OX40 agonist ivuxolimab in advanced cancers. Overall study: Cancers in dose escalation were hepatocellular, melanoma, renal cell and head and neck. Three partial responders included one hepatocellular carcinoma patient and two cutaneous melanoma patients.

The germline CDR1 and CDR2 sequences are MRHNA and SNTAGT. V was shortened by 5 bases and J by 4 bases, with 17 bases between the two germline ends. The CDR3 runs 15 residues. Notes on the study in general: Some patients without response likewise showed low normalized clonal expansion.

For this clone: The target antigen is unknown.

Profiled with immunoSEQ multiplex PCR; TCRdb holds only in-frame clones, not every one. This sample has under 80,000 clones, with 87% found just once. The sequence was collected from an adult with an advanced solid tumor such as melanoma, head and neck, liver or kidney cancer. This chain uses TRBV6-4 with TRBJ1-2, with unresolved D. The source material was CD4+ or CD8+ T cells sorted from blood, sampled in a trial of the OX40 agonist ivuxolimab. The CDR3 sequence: CASSPLGGITYGYTF. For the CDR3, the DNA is TGTGCCAGCAGTCCTCTCGGAGGGATAACCTATGGCTACACCTTC.